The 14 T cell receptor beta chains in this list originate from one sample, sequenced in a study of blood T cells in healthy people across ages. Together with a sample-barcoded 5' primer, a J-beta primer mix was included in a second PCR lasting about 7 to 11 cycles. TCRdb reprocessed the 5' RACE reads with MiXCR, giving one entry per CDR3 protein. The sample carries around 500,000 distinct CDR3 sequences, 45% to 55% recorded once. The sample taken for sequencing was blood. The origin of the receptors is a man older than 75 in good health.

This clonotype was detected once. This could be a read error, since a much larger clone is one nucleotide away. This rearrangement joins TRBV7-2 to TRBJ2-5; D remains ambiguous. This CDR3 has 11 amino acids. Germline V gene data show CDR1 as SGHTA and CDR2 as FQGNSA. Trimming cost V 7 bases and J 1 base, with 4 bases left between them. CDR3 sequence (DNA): TGTGCCAGCACCGCCCAAGAGACCCAGTACTTC. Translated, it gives CASTAQETQYF.

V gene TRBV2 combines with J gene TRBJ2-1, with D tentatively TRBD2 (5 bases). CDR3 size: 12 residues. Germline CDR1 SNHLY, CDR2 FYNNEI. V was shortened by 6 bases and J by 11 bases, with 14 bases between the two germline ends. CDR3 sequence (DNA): TGTGCCAGCAGGTCAACGGGAAACAAGCAGTTCTTC. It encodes CASRSTGNKQFF.

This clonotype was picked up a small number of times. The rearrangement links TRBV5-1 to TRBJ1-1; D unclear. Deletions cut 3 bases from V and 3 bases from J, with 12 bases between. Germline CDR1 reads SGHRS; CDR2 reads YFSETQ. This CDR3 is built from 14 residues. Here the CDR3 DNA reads TGCGCCAGCAGCTATGGACTGGGAGACACTGAAGCTTTCTTT. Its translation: CASSYGLGDTEAFF.

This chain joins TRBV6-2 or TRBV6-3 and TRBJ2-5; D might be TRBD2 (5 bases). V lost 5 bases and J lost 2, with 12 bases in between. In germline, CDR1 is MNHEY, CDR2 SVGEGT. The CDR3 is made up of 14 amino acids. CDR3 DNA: TGTGCCAGCAGTGGGTCTGGACTGCAAGAGACCCAGTACTTC. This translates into CASSGSGLQETQYF.

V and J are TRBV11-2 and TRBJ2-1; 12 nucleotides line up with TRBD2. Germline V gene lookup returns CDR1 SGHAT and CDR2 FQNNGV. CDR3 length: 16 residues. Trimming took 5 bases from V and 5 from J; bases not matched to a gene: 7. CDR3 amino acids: CASSRYGLAGHNEQFF. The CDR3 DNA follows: TGTGCCAGCAGCCGATATGGACTAGCGGGGCACAATGAGCAGTTCTTC.

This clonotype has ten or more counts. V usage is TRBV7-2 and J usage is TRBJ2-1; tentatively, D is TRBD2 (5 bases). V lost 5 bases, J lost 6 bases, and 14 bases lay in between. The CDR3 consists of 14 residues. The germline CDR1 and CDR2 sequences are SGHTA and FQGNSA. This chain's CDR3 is CASSPRFEGNEQFF. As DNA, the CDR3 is TGTGCCAGCAGCCCCCGTTTTGAGGGCAATGAGCAGTTCTTC.

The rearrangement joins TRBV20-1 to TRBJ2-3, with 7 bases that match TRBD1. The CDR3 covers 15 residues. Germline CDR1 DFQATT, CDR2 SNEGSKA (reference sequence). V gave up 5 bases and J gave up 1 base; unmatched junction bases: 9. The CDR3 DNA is TGCAGTGCTGCGCGACAGGGCGCCCGCACAGATACGCAGTATTTT. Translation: CSAARQGARTDTQYF.

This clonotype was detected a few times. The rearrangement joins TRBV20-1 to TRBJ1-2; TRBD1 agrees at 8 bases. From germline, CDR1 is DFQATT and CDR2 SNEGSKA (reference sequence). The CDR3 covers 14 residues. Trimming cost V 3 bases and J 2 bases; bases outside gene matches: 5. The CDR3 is CSARPPGGNYGYTF. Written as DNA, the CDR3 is TGCAGTGCTAGGCCCCCAGGGGGCAACTATGGCTACACCTTC.

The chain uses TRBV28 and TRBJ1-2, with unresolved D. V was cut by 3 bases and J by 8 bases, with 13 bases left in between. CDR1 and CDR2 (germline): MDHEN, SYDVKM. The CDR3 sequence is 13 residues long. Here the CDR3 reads CASSFSTILGYTF. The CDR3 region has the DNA TGTGCCAGCAGTTTCTCTACAATTTTAGGCTACACCTTC.

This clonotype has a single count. As DNA, the CDR3 is TGTGCCAGCTGCTCGACAGGCTCCTACAATGAGCAGTTCTTC. Translated, it gives CASCSTGSYNEQFF. V gene TRBV27 combines with J gene TRBJ2-1, with a weak D call TRBD1 (6 bases). This CDR3 spans 14 amino acids. The V end was cut by 8 bases, the J end by 0 bases, with 11 bases between. Germline V gives CDR1 MNHEY, CDR2 SMNVEV (reference sequence).

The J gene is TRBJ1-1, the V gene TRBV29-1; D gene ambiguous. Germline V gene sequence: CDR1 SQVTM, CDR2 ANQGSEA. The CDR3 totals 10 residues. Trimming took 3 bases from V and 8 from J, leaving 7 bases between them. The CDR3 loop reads CSVDRPEAFF. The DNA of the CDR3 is TGCAGCGTTGATAGGCCCGAAGCTTTCTTT.

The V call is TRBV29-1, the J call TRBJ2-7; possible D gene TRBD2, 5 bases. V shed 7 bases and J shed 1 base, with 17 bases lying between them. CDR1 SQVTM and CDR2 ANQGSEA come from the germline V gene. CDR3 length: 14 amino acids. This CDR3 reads CSGLPNGESYEQYF. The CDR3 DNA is TGCAGCGGATTGCCGAACGGGGAATCCTACGAGCAGTACTTC.

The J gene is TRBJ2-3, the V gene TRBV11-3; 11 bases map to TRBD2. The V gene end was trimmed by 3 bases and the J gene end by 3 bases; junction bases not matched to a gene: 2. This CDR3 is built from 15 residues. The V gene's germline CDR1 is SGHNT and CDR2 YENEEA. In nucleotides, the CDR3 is TGTGCCAGCAGCTTGACTAGCGGGGAAACAGATACGCAGTATTTT. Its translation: CASSLTSGETDTQYF.

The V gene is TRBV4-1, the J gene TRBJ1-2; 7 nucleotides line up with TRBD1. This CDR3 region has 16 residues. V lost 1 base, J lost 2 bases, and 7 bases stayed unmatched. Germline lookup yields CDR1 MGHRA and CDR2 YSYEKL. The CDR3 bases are TGCGCCAGCAGCCAAGGAGAAGGGGGCGCAAACTATGGCTACACCTTC. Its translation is CASSQGEGGANYGYTF.